This entry lists 18 T cell receptor beta chains sequenced from one sample in a study of T cell responses to AZD1222 COVID-19 vaccine. The repertoire was sequenced with immunoSEQ multiplex PCR; TCRdb's copy has only in-frame clones and lacks some. The repertoire holds some 150,000 clones, with 80% to 95% as singletons. The material sequenced was peripheral blood, taken 28 days after the second AZD1222 dose. The receptors were sampled from an adult who received the AZD1222 COVID-19 vaccine.

The CDR3: CASSQQLAGVYNEQFF. Here the CDR3 DNA reads TGTGCCAGCAGCCAACAACTAGCGGGAGTGTACAATGAGCAGTTCTTC. This chain joins TRBV3-1 (or the pseudogene TRBV3-2) and TRBJ2-1, with 11 bases that match TRBD2. The junction had 4 bases not matched to a gene; V was cut back by 2 bases and J by 4 bases. From germline, CDR1 is LGHDT and CDR2 YNNKEL (reference sequence). This CDR3 region has 16 residues.

This chain links TRBV19 with TRBJ2-1; D may be TRBD1 (6 bases). Germline CDR1 LNHDA, CDR2 SQIVND (reference sequence). The CDR3 length is 14 residues. The V end was cut by 10 bases, the J end by 0 bases, with 13 bases between. The CDR3 loop reads CATAGQYSYNEQFF. As DNA, the CDR3 is TGTGCCACCGCCGGACAGTACTCCTACAATGAGCAGTTCTTC.

The chain couples TRBV7-2 to TRBJ2-1, with TRBD2 matching 13 bases. V gave up 5 bases and J gave up 4 bases; unmatched junction bases: 5. The CDR3 contains 16 residues. Germline V gene lookup returns CDR1 SGHTA and CDR2 FQGNSA. CDR3 amino acids: CASSTRTSGSYNEQFF. DNA of the CDR3: TGTGCCAGCAGCACTCGGACTAGCGGGAGTTACAATGAGCAGTTCTTC. Complete variable domain (other parts from reference TRBV7-2 and TRBJ2-1): GAGVSQSPSNKVTEKGKDVELRCDPISGHTALYWYRQSLGQGLEFLIYFQGNSAPDKSGLPSDRFSAERTGGSVSTLTIQRTQQEDSAVYLCASSTRTSGSYNEQFFGPGTRLTVL.

V usage is TRBV6-2 or TRBV6-3 and J usage is TRBJ2-1; TRBD2 agrees at 13 bases. V shed 0 bases and J 10 bases; nucleotides not matched to a gene: 6. Germline V gene data show CDR1 as MNHEY and CDR2 as SVGEGT. The CDR3 totals 16 residues. CDR3 nucleotide sequence: TGTGCCAGCAGTTACTCCGGGACTAGCGGGATCCGGGAGCAGTTCTTC. Protein: CASSYSGTSGIREQFF.

The genes are TRBV28 and TRBJ1-5; possible D gene TRBD1, 6 bases. CDR1 MDHEN and CDR2 SYDVKM come from the germline V gene. V was trimmed by 5 bases and J by 2 bases, leaving 13 bases between them. The CDR3 loop spans 15 amino acids. The CDR3 DNA reads as TGTGCCAGCAGTAGCAACGGGGGCGGCAATCAGCCCCAGCATTTT. Translation gives CASSSNGGGNQPQHF.

The J gene is TRBJ1-1, the V gene TRBV28; 7 bases map to TRBD1. The trim removed 5 bases at V and 2 bases at J, leaving 8 bases unmatched. The CDR3 runs to 15 residues. Germline V gene lookup returns CDR1 MDHEN and CDR2 SYDVKM. CDR3: CASSPLDRVNTEAFF. The CDR3, as DNA: TGTGCCAGCAGTCCGCTAGACAGGGTCAACACTGAAGCTTTCTTT.

This clone has only one observation. The genes are TRBV7-2 and TRBJ2-5; D gene uncertain. Between the trimmed V and J ends, which lost 1 base and 2 bases, there was a span of 14 bases. The CDR3 runs to 16 residues. Germline V gene data show CDR1 as SGHTA and CDR2 as FQGNSA. The DNA of the CDR3 is TGTGCCAGCAGCTTAGACTCGCGAATAAATCAAGAGACCCAGTACTTC. Protein: CASSLDSRINQETQYF.

J is TRBJ1-2 and V is TRBV5-1; tentative D call: TRBD1 (5 bases). Trimming took off 2 bases at V and 6 bases at J, with 14 bases between the two ends. The CDR3 length is 14 residues. In germline, CDR1 is SGHRS, CDR2 YFSETQ. The CDR3 DNA sequence: TGCGCCAGCAGCTTAGGATGGGGCAGGGATGGCTACACCTTC. Its translation is CASSLGWGRDGYTF.

The chain employs TRBV6-2 or TRBV6-3 and TRBJ2-7; no definite D call. Germline V gene lookup returns CDR1 MNHEY and CDR2 SVGEGT. This CDR3 has 12 residues. Trimming shortened V by 5 bases and J by 6 bases, and 11 bases separated the two germline ends. The CDR3 DNA reads TGTGCCAGCAGTGGGGATCCGGCCGAGCAGTACTTC. Encoded protein: CASSGDPAEQYF.

This sequence joins TRBV6-6 and TRBJ1-1, with D unclear. Germline V lookup: CDR1 MNHNY, CDR2 SVGAGI (reference sequence). V was cut by 1 base and J by 0 bases, with 3 bases left in between. The CDR3 totals 13 residues. DNA of the CDR3: TGTGCCAGCAGTTACTGGTTGAACACTGAAGCTTTCTTT. Translated, it gives CASSYWLNTEAFF.

In this sample, this clone turned up a few times. This sequence joins TRBV6-2 or TRBV6-3 and TRBJ2-7; D unresolved. Trimming shortened V by 5 bases and J by 6 bases, and 11 bases separated the two germline ends. The V gene's germline CDR1 is MNHEY and CDR2 SVGEGT. CDR3 length equals 12 residues. CDR3: CASSLTTLEQYF. In nucleotides, the CDR3 is TGTGCCAGCAGTCTCACCACCCTCGAGCAGTACTTC.

This chain links TRBV18 with TRBJ2-5, with D tentatively TRBD1 (6 bases). Trimming pared 6 bases from V and 1 base from J, leaving 15 bases between. This CDR3 region has 15 residues. Germline values: CDR1 KGHSH, CDR2 LQKENI. The CDR3 sequence: CASSQRDIRQETQYF. In DNA, the CDR3 is TGTGCCAGCTCGCAACGGGACATACGCCAAGAGACCCAGTACTTC.

The chain carries TRBV3-1 (or the pseudogene TRBV3-2) and TRBJ2-1; TRBD2 agrees at 10 bases. Germline CDR1 LGHDT, CDR2 YNNKEL (reference sequence). The CDR3 has 16 amino acids. J was trimmed by 4 bases and V by 3 bases; bases with no gene match: 6. The CDR3 region is CASSHPGLALYNEQFF. CDR3 bases: TGTGCCAGCAGCCACCCGGGACTAGCGTTATACAATGAGCAGTTCTTC.

The sample holds one count of this clone. The chain links TRBV7-9 to TRBJ2-6, with TRBD1 matching over 12 bases. Trimming at V came to 1 base and at J to 4 bases, leaving 5 bases not matched to a gene. Germline V gene sequence: CDR1 SEHNR, CDR2 FQNEAQ (reference sequence). The CDR3 runs 18 residues. The CDR3 reads CASSLVGQGAPGANVLTF. Written as DNA, the CDR3 is TGTGCCAGCAGCTTAGTGGGACAGGGGGCACCCGGGGCCAACGTCCTGACTTTC. Variable domain in full (rest from reference TRBV7-9 and TRBJ2-6): DTGVSQNPRHKITKRGQNVTFRCDPISEHNRLYWYRQTLGQGPEFLTYFQNEAQLEKSRLLSDRFSAERPKGSFSTLEIQRTEQGDSAMYLCASSLVGQGAPGANVLTFGAGSRLTVL.

The chain is built from TRBV28 and TRBJ1-5, with TRBD1 as a possible D gene (6 bases). This CDR3 has 14 amino acids. The germline CDR1 and CDR2 sequences are MDHEN and SYDVKM. The V gene lost 7 bases and the J gene lost 5 bases, with 15 bases spanning the gap. The CDR3 spells CASTIPRGDQPQHF. CDR3 DNA: TGTGCCAGCACCATTCCCAGGGGAGATCAGCCCCAGCATTTT.

The rearrangement links TRBV2 to TRBJ1-2; no clear D gene. Germline V lookup: CDR1 SNHLY, CDR2 FYNNEI. Between the trimmed V and J ends, which lost 8 bases and 3 bases, there was a span of 4 bases. The CDR3 spans 10 residues. The CDR3 DNA is TGTGCCAGCTGGGACTATGGCTACACCTTC. Amino acids: CASWDYGYTF.

In DNA, the CDR3 is TGCGCCAGCAGCCCGATGGGGGGTTTGAACAATGAGCAGTTCTTC. This codes for CASSPMGGLNNEQFF. This chain joins TRBV5-1 and TRBJ2-1; perhaps TRBD2 as D (6 bases). Trimming left V 4 bases short and J 5 bases short, with 16 bases between. The CDR3 spans 15 residues. CDR1 and CDR2 (germline): SGHRS, YFSETQ.

This clone was seen more than once but under ten times. The V and J genes are TRBV7-6 and TRBJ2-1; unclear D gene. This CDR3 has 16 residues. Trimming pared 5 bases from V and 4 bases from J, leaving 18 bases between. Germline V gene sequence: CDR1 SGHVS, CDR2 FNYEAQ. This CDR3 is CASSPSRGILYNEQFF. The CDR3 coding sequence is TGTGCCAGCAGCCCGAGCCGCGGTATCTTGTACAATGAGCAGTTCTTC.